This T cell receptor (beta chain) originates from a study of beta chain features in type 1 diabetes. Points from the study as a whole: Healthy donors had naive, central memory and Treg TCRB repertoires that appeared less similar than those seen among patients. There was no resolution here of whether HLA type influences TCRB rearrangement.

The authors reverse transcribed all of the isolated RNA, so sequencing captured expressed TCRB transcripts. Clones were read by immunoSEQ multiplex PCR, and TCRdb kept only the in-frame ones, dropping some. There are roughly 450,000 clones in the sample; 11% occur only once, and 0.035% to 0.05% lies in the top ten. This clone was found a few times. Its cognate antigen is unknown. On average, the one heparinised blood draw given by each donor was about 100 mL. Researchers reported sorting CD4+ naive, central memory, regulatory and stem cell-like memory cells via CD45RO/CCR7/CD25/CD127/CD95/CD27. Germline V CDR1 and CDR2: GTSNPN, SVGIG (reference sequence). The CDR3 has 13 amino acids. The V end was cut by 1 base, the J end by 0 bases, with 6 bases between.

The TCR sequence derives from a woman aged 18-35 years in good health. The gene calls are TRBV30 and TRBJ1-1; no clear D gene. What was sequenced was naive CD4+ T cells from blood. In nucleotides, the CDR3 is TGTGCCTGGAGTGACCAGTTGAACACTGAAGCTTTCTTT. It specifies CAWSDQLNTEAFF.